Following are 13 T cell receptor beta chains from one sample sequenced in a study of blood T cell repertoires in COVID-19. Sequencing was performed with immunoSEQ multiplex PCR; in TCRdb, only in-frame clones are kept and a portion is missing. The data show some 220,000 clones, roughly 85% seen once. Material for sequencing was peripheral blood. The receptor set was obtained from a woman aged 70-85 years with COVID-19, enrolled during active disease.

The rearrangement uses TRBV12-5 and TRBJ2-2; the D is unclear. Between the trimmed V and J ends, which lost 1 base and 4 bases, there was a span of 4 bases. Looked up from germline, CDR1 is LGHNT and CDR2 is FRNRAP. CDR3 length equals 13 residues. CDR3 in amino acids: CASGLGLTGELFF. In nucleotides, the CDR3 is TGTGCTAGTGGTTTGGGTCTCACCGGGGAGCTGTTTTTT.

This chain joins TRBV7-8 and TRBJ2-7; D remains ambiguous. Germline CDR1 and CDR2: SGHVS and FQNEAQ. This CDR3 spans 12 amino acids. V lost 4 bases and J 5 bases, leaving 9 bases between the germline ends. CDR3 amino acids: CASSSRSDEQYF. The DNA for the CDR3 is TGTGCCAGCAGCTCCCGTTCGGACGAGCAGTACTTC.

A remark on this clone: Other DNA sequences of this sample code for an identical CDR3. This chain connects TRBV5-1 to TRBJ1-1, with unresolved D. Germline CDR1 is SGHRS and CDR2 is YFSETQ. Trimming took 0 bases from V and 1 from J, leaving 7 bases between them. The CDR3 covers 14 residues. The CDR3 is CASSLAGGNTEAFF. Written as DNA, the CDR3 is TGCGCCAGCAGCTTGGCGGGTGGGAACACTGAAGCTTTCTTT.

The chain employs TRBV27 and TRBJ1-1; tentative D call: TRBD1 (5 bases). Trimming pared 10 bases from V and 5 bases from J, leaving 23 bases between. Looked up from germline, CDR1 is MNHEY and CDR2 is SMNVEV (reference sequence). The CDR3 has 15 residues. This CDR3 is CAIGPSLGAGTEAFF. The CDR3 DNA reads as TGTGCCATCGGACCTTCTTTAGGGGCTGGAACTGAAGCTTTCTTT.

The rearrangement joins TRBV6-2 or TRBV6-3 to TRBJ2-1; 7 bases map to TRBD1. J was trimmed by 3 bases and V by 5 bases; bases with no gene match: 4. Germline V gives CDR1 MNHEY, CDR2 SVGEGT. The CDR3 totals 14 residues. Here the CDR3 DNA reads TGTGCCAGCAGTCCCGGGACAGACTACAATGAGCAGTTCTTC. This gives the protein CASSPGTDYNEQFF.

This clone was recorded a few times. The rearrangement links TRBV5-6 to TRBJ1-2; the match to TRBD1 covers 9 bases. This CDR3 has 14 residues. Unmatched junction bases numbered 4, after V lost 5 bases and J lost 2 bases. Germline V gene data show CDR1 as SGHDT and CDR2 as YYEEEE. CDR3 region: CASRTGGINYGYTF. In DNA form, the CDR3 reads TGTGCCAGCAGAACAGGGGGCATCAACTATGGCTACACCTTC.

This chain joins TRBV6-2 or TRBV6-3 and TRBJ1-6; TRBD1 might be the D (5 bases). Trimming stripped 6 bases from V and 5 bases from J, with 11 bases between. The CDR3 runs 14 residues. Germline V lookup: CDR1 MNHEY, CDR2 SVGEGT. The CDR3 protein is CASSRQTDNSPLHF. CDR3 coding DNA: TGTGCCAGCAGCAGACAGACCGATAATTCACCCCTCCACTTT.

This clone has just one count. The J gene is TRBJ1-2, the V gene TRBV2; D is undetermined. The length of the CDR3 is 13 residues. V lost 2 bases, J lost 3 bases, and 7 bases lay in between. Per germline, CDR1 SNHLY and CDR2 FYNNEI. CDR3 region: CASSESRDYGYTF. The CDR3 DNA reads TGTGCCAGCAGTGAATCCCGGGACTATGGCTACACCTTC.

Here the CDR3 DNA reads TGTGCCAGCAGCTGGGGACAGACCACTGGAAACACCATATATTTT. Residues: CASSWGQTTGNTIYF. The chain carries TRBV11-2 and TRBJ1-3, with TRBD1 matching over 7 bases. The V gene end was trimmed by 4 bases and the J gene end by 2 bases; junction bases not matched to a gene: 5. CDR3 length equals 15 residues. CDR1 and CDR2 from the germline V gene are SGHAT and FQNNGV.

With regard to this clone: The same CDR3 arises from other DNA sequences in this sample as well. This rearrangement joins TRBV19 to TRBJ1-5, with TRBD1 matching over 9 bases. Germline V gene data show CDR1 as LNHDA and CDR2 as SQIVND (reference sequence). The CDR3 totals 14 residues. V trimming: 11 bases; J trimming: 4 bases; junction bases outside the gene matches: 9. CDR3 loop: CASSGTGQNQPQHF. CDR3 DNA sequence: TGTGCCTCCTCCGGGACAGGGCAAAATCAGCCCCAGCATTTT.

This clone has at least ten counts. The chain's CDR3 is CAIMGLSSYEQYF. In DNA, the CDR3 is TGTGCCATCATGGGACTTAGCTCCTACGAGCAGTACTTC. V gene TRBV10-3 combines with J gene TRBJ2-7; a possible D gene is TRBD2 (6 bases). This CDR3 has 13 amino acids. The ends were cut back, 7 bases at V and 0 bases at J, with 10 bases in the middle. CDR1 is ENHRY and CDR2 is SYGVKD in the germline V gene.

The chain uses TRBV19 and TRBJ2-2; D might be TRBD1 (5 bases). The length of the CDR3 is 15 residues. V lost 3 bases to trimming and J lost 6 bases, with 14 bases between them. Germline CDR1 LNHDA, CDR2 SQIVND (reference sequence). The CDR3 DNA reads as TGTGCCAGTAGTATTGTTCAGGGCCGGGCCGGGGAGCTGTTTTTT. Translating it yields CASSIVQGRAGELFF.

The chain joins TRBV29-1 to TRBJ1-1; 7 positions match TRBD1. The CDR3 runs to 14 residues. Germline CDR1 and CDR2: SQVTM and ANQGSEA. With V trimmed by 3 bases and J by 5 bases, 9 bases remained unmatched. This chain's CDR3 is CSVDRGVAGTEAFF. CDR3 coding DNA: TGCAGCGTTGACAGGGGGGTTGCAGGTACTGAAGCTTTCTTT.